The 26 T cell receptor beta chains presented below share a single source sample, sequenced in a study of T cell responses to AZD1222 COVID-19 vaccine. This table comes from immunoSEQ multiplex PCR, and its TCRdb copy is limited to in-frame clones, with some not included. The table includes around 77,000 clones, approximately 90% detected once. The input for sequencing was peripheral blood, taken on day 0 of AZD1222 vaccination. The receptors here all came from an adult in good health.

The gene calls are TRBV5-1 and TRBJ1-1; no clear D gene. The CDR3 length is 15 residues. Germline V gene sequence: CDR1 SGHRS, CDR2 YFSETQ. V lost 2 bases to trimming and J lost 1 base, with 12 bases between them. CDR3: CASSLMGDSNTEAFF. The CDR3 DNA is TGCGCCAGCAGCTTAATGGGAGATTCGAACACTGAAGCTTTCTTT.

This chain links TRBV2 with TRBJ1-5; D gene unclear. The V gene's germline CDR1 is SNHLY and CDR2 FYNNEI. V lost 3 bases, J lost 2 bases, and 11 bases lay in between. The CDR3 has 15 residues. This CDR3 is CASSDSPAGNQPQHF. For the CDR3, the DNA is TGTGCCAGCAGTGATAGCCCCGCGGGCAATCAGCCCCAGCATTTT.

The V and J genes are TRBV2 and TRBJ2-2, with D perhaps matching TRBD1 (5 bases). V lost 5 bases and J lost 0, with 10 bases in between. The CDR3 spans 15 residues. The germline gives CDR1 SNHLY, CDR2 FYNNEI. The CDR3 region is CASSRTGSNTGELFF. DNA of the CDR3: TGTGCCAGCAGTCGAACAGGTTCGAACACCGGGGAGCTGTTTTTT.

J is TRBJ1-5 and V is TRBV10-3, with D hard to call. The CDR3 extends over 15 amino acids. V was shortened by 4 bases and J by 2 bases, with 12 bases between the two germline ends. Looked up from germline, CDR1 is ENHRY and CDR2 is SYGVKD. CDR3 in DNA: TGTGCCATCAGTGGAGATGGAGGAGGCAATCAGCCCCAGCATTTT. It encodes CAISGDGGGNQPQHF.

The J gene is TRBJ2-7, the V gene TRBV4-1; unclear D gene. The V gene lost 4 bases and the J gene lost 0 bases, with 19 bases spanning the gap. This CDR3 comprises 17 residues. Germline V gives CDR1 MGHRA, CDR2 YSYEKL. Here the CDR3 reads CASSPDSNRASSYEQYF. The DNA for the CDR3 is TGCGCCAGCAGCCCAGACTCGAATAGGGCCAGCTCCTACGAGCAGTACTTC.

This clone has a single count. The rearrangement joins TRBV11-3 to TRBJ1-1; D call uncertain. V was cut by 3 bases and J by 0 bases, with 5 bases left in between. Per the germline V gene, CDR1 is SGHNT and CDR2 is YENEEA. The CDR3 consists of 13 residues. The CDR3 loop reads CASSFVLNTEAFF. CDR3 in DNA: TGTGCCAGCAGCTTTGTTCTGAACACTGAAGCTTTCTTT.

The V and J genes are TRBV19 and TRBJ2-3; the D gene is possibly TRBD1 (5 bases). This CDR3 region has 14 residues. The germline CDR1 and CDR2 sequences are LNHDA and SQIVND (reference sequence). V lost 10 bases and J lost 6, with 20 bases in between. CDR3 loop: CATSGAGSWDTQYF. The CDR3 nucleotides read TGTGCCACCAGTGGAGCAGGGTCGTGGGATACGCAGTATTTT.

J is TRBJ2-3 and V is TRBV7-9, with D possibly matching TRBD2 (6 bases). Germline lookup yields CDR1 SEHNR and CDR2 FQNEAQ (reference sequence). This CDR3 has 16 residues. Trimming removed 4 bases from V and 0 bases from J, with 14 bases in between. In nucleotides, the CDR3 is TGTGCCAGCAGCTCCGTCCCGGGGACTAGCACAGATACGCAGTATTTT. Amino acid sequence: CASSSVPGTSTDTQYF.

J is TRBJ1-5 and V is TRBV10-3, with unresolved D. Germline assignment: CDR1 ENHRY and CDR2 SYGVKD. Trimming left V 0 bases short and J 0 bases short, with 6 bases between. CDR3 size: 15 residues. The CDR3 nucleotides are TGTGCCATCAGTGAGTCGGGCGATAGCAATCAGCCCCAGCATTTT. Its protein product is CAISESGDSNQPQHF.

The chain carries TRBV24-1 and TRBJ1-6, with D possibly TRBD1 on 5 matching bases. CDR3 size: 13 residues. Trimming left V 4 bases short and J 17 bases short, with 17 bases between. Germline values: CDR1 KGHDR, CDR2 SFDVKD. The CDR3 sequence is CATSDLQSRVFHF. The CDR3 nucleotides read TGTGCCACCAGTGACCTACAAAGCAGGGTTTTCCACTTT.

This chain uses TRBV7-2 with TRBJ1-1; TRBD1 aligns across 8 bases. CDR1 is SGHTA and CDR2 is FQGNSA in the germline V gene. The CDR3 contains 14 residues. V trimming: 4 bases; J trimming: 4 bases; junction bases outside the gene matches: 5. The CDR3 nucleotides are TGTGCCAGCAGCTCACAGGGGGTCGGCACTGAAGCTTTCTTT. It yields the protein CASSSQGVGTEAFF.

This chain uses TRBV28 with TRBJ1-5; D gene unclear. The germline V gene has CDR1 MDHEN and CDR2 SYDVKM. V was cut by 3 bases and J by 0 bases, with 15 bases left in between. The CDR3 length is 17 residues. The CDR3 nucleotides read TGTGCCAGCAGTTTCGTGGGGAACGAGTATAGCAATCAGCCCCAGCATTTT. It encodes CASSFVGNEYSNQPQHF.

This chain uses TRBV27 with TRBJ2-5, with TRBD2 identical over 7 bases. The V and J ends lost 2 bases and 4 bases, in that order; junction bases with no gene match: 7. CDR3 length: 15 amino acids. Germline-derived CDR1 and CDR2 are MNHEY and SMNVEV (reference sequence). The CDR3 loop is CASSLGGVGRETQYF. The CDR3 DNA reads TGTGCCAGCAGTTTAGGGGGGGTTGGTCGAGAGACCCAGTACTTC.

Remarks on this clone: The junction shows a germline mismatch at one end, possibly a read error. This rearrangement joins TRBV19 to TRBJ1-5; TRBD1 might be the D (5 bases). The CDR3 has 13 residues. In germline, CDR1 is LNHDA, CDR2 SQIVND (reference sequence). The CDR3, as DNA: TGTGCCAGTAGTATAGAAACGGGGGACCCCCAGGATTTT. Translating gives CASSIETGDPQDF.

The chain is built from TRBV10-3 and TRBJ2-6, with unresolved D. Germline lookup yields CDR1 ENHRY and CDR2 SYGVKD. The CDR3 is 16 amino acids. Trimming removed 2 bases from V and 4 bases from J, with 12 bases in between. The CDR3 bases are TGTGCCATCAGTGAGCCCCTGGTCACCGGGGCCAACGTCCTGACTTTC. It specifies CAISEPLVTGANVLTF.

The chain employs TRBV29-1 and TRBJ2-3; 13 bases match TRBD2. CDR1 and CDR2 (germline): SQVTM, ANQGSEA. V shed 4 bases, J shed 6 bases, and the junction held 4 bases outside the gene matches. This CDR3 has 14 amino acids. CDR3 amino acids: CSVGTSGSRDTQYF. CDR3 sequence (DNA): TGCAGCGTTGGGACTAGCGGGAGTCGGGATACGCAGTATTTT.

This sequence joins TRBV27 and TRBJ2-1, with 7 bases matching TRBD2. CDR1 MNHEY and CDR2 SMNVEV come from the germline V gene (reference sequence). V lost 8 bases and J lost 6; bases outside the gene matches: 7. This CDR3 comprises 13 residues. DNA of the CDR3: TGTGCCAGCGGGCGGGGGACCCTCAATGAGCAGTTCTTC. Its translation is CASGRGTLNEQFF.

CDR3 bases: TGTGCCAGCAGAGTTAGCGGGGGTATTGAAAATGAGCAGTTCTTC. Amino acids: CASRVSGGIENEQFF. The rearrangement joins TRBV7-2 to TRBJ2-1; 9 bases are shared with TRBD2. The trim removed 6 bases at V and 7 bases at J, leaving 10 bases unmatched. The CDR3 is 15 residues long. Germline V gene sequence: CDR1 SGHTA, CDR2 FQGNSA.

V gene TRBV30 combines with J gene TRBJ1-5, with no clear D. The length of the CDR3 is 15 residues. V was clipped by 2 bases and J by 2 bases, with 13 bases between them. Germline values: CDR1 GTSNPN, CDR2 SVGIG (reference sequence). The CDR3 nucleotides read TGTGCCTGGAGTCTTTACCTCTCAGGCAATCAGCCCCAGCATTTT. It translates to CAWSLYLSGNQPQHF.

The chain couples TRBV10-3 to TRBJ2-7; no firm D call. The germline V and J ends were trimmed by 3 bases and 5 bases, with 11 bases remaining between them. The CDR3 contains 13 residues. Germline loops: CDR1 ENHRY, CDR2 SYGVKD. The CDR3 nucleotides read TGTGCCATCAGTGAAGACGAAAGGGACGAGCAGTACTTC. Protein sequence: CAISEDERDEQYF.

The V call is TRBV24-1, the J call TRBJ1-2; D is perhaps TRBD1 (6 bases). The CDR3 contains 13 residues. Germline V gene sequence: CDR1 KGHDR, CDR2 SFDVKD. Trimming cost V 2 bases and J 8 bases, with 11 bases left between them. The chain's CDR3 is CATSDWGLGGYTF. For the CDR3, the DNA is TGTGCCACCAGTGATTGGGGGCTAGGAGGCTACACCTTC.

This chain links TRBV6-2 or TRBV6-3 with TRBJ1-5; 11 bases line up with TRBD1. The CDR3 has 17 amino acids. Germline loops: CDR1 MNHEY, CDR2 SVGEGT. J lost 2 bases, V lost 0 bases, and 3 bases had no gene match. CDR3 nucleotides: TGTGCCAGCAGTTACTCCGGGACAGGGGGAGGCAATCAGCCCCAGCATTTT. Protein product: CASSYSGTGGGNQPQHF.

The chain has TRBV19 and TRBJ2-6, with no clear D. CDR1 and CDR2 (germline): LNHDA, SQIVND (reference sequence). The ends were cut back, 8 bases at V and 2 bases at J, with 4 bases in the middle. CDR3 length: 12 amino acids. The CDR3 loop reads CASSPGANVLTF. As DNA, the CDR3 is TGTGCCAGTTCCCCTGGGGCCAACGTCCTGACTTTC.

V gene TRBV15 combines with J gene TRBJ1-5; D gene uncertain. Germline CDR1 and CDR2: LNHNV and YYDKDF (reference sequence). Trimming took 3 bases from V and 0 from J, leaving 9 bases between them. The CDR3 extends over 15 amino acids. CDR3 protein: CATSRGSYSNQPQHF. The CDR3 DNA is TGTGCCACCAGCAGGGGCAGTTATAGCAATCAGCCCCAGCATTTT.

The chain links TRBV23-1 to TRBJ1-4; no reliable D call. TRBV23-1 is noted as an ORF with a role that remains uncertain. This CDR3 spans 12 amino acids. V lost 8 bases and J 0 bases, leaving 4 bases between the germline ends. The chain's CDR3 is CASRTTNEKLFF. The CDR3 nucleotides read TGCGCCAGCCGAACAACTAATGAAAAACTGTTTTTT.

The rearrangement links TRBV14 to TRBJ2-2; 7 bases are shared with TRBD2. V trimming: 0 bases; J trimming: 4 bases; junction bases outside the gene matches: 2. Germline V gives CDR1 SGHDN, CDR2 FVKESK. The CDR3 is 15 amino acids. CDR3 region: CASSQELASTGELFF. The CDR3 bases are TGTGCCAGCAGCCAAGAACTAGCGAGCACCGGGGAGCTGTTTTTT.